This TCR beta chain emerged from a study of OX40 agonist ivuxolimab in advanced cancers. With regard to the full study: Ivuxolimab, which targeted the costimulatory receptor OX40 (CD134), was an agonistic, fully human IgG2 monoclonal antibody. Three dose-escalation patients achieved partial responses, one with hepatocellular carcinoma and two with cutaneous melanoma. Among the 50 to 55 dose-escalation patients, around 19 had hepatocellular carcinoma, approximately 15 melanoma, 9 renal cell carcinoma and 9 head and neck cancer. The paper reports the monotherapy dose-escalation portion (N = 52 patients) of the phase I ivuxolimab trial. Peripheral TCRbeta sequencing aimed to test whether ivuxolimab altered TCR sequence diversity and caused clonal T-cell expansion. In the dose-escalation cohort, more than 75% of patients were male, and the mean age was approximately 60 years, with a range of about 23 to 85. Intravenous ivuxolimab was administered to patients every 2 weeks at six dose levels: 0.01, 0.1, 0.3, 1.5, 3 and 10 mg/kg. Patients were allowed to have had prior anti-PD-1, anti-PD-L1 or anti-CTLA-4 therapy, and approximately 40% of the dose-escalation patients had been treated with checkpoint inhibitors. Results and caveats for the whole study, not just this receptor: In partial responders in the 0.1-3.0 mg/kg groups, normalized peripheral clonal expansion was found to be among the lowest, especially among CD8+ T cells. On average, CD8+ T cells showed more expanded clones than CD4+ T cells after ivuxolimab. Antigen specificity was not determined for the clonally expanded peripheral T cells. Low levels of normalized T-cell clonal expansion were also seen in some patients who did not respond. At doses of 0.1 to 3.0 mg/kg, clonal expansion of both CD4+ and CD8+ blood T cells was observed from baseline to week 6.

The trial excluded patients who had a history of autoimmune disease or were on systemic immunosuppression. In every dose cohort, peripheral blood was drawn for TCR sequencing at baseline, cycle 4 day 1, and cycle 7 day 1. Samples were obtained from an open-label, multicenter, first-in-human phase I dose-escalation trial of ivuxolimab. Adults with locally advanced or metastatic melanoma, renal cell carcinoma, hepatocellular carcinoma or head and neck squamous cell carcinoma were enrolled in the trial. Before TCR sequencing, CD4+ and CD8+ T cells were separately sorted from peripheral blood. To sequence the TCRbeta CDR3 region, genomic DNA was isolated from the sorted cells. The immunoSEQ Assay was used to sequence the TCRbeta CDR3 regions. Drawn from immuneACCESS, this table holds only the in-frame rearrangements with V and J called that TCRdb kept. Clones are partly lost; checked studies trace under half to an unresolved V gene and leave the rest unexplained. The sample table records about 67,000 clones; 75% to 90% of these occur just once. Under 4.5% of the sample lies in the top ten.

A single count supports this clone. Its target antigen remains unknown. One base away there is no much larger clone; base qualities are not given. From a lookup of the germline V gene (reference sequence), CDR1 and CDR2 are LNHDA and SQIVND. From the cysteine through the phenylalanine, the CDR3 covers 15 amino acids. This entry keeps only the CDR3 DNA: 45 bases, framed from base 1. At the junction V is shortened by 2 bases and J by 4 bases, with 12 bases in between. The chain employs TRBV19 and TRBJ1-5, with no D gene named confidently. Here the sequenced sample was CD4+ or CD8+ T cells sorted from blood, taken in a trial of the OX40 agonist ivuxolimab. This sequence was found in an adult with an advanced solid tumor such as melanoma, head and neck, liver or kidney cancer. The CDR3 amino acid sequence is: CASSIRGMGNQPQHF. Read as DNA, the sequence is TGTGCCAGTAGTATAAGAGGGATGGGGAATCAGCCCCAGCATTTT.